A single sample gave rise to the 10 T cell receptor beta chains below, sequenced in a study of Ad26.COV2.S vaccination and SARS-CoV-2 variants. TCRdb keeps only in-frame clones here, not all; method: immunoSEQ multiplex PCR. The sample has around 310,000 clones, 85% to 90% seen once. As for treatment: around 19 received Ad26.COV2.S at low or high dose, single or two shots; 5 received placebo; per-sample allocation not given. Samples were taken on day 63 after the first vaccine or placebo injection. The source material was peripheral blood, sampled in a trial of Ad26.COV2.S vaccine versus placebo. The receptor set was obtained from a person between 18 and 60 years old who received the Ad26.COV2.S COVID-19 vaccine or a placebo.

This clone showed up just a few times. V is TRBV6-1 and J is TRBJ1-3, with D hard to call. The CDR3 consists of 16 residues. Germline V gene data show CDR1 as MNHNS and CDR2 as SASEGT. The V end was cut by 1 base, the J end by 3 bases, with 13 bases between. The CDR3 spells CASSEDSRHSGNTIYF. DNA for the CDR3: TGTGCCAGCAGTGAAGATAGCCGACATAGTGGAAACACCATATATTTT.

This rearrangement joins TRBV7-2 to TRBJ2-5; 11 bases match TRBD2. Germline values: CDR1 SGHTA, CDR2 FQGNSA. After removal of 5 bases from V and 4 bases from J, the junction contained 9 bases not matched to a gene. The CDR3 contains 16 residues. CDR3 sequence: CASSAPLAGVRETQYF. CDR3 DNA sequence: TGTGCCAGCAGCGCCCCACTAGCGGGAGTAAGAGAGACCCAGTACTTC.

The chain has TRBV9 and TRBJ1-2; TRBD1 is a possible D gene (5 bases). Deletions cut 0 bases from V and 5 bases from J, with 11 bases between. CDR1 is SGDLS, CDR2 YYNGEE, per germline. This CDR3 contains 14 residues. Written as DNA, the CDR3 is TGTGCCAGCAGCGTAGACAGGTCTGGATATGGCTACACCTTC. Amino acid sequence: CASSVDRSGYGYTF.

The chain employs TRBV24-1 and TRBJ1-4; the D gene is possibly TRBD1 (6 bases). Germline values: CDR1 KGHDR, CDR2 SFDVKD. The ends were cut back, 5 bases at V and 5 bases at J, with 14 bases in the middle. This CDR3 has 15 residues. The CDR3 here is CATSVPTGGNEKLFF. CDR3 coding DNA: TGTGCCACCAGTGTCCCGACAGGAGGGAATGAAAAACTGTTTTTT.

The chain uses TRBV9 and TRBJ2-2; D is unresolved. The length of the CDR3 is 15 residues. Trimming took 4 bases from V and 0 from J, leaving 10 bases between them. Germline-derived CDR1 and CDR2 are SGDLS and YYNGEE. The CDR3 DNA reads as TGTGCCAGCAGCCCCGGGCCCTCGAACACCGGGGAGCTGTTTTTT. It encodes CASSPGPSNTGELFF.

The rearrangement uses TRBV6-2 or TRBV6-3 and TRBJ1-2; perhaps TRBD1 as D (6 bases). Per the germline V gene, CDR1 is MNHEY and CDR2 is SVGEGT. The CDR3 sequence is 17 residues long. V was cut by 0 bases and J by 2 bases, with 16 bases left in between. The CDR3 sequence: CASSYSLRGYGNYGYTF. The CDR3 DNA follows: TGTGCCAGCAGTTACTCTCTGAGGGGGTATGGAAACTATGGCTACACCTTC.

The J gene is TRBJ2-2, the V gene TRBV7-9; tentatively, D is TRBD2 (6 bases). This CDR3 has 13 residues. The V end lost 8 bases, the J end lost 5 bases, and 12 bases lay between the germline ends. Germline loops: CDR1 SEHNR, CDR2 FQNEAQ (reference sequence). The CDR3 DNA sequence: TGTGCCAGCCGCGCCGGGACTACCGGGGAGCTGTTTTTT. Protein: CASRAGTTGELFF.

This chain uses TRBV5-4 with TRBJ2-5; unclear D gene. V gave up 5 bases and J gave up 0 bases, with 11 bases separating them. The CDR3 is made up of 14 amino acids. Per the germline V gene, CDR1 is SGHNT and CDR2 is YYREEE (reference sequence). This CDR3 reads CASSPDTYQETQYF. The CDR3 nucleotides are TGTGCCAGCAGTCCTGACACATACCAAGAGACCCAGTACTTC.

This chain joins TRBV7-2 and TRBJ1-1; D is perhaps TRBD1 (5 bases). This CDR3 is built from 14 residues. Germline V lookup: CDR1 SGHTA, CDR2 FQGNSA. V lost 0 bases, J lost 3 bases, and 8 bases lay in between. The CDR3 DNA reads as TGTGCCAGCAGCTTAGCAAGGGGAGACACTGAAGCTTTCTTT. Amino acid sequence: CASSLARGDTEAFF.

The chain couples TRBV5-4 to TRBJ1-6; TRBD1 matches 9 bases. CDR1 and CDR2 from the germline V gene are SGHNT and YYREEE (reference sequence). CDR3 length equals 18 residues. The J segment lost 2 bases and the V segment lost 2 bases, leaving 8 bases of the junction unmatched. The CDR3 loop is CASSLKQGAGTYNSPLHF. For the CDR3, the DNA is TGTGCCAGCAGCTTAAAACAGGGGGCGGGAACCTATAATTCACCCCTCCACTTT. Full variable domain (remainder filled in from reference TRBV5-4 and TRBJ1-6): ETGVTQSPTHLIKTRGQQVTLRCSSQSGHNTVSWYQQALGQGPQFIFQYYREEENGRGNFPPRFSGLQFPNYSSELNVNALELDDSALYLCASSLKQGAGTYNSPLHFGNGTRLTVT.